This TCR beta chain is from a study of blood T cell repertoires in COVID-19. Study background: Sites across the United States, Italy and Spain contributed samples from acute and convalescent COVID-19.

Germline V CDR1 and CDR2: LNHDA, SQIVND (reference sequence). V was pared by 2 bases and J by 7 bases, with 5 bases of the junction left unmatched. The CDR3 contains 15 residues. TCRdb's table, derived via immunoSEQ multiplex PCR, lists solely in-frame clones and lacks some. The sample carries fewer than 400,000 clones, about nine tenths recorded once. The sample comprised PBMCs or T cells enriched from blood (not recorded which). The chain couples TRBV19 to TRBJ2-1, with 10 bases aligning to TRBD2. The source of this sequence is a young man who had recovered from COVID-19. CDR3 DNA: TGTGCCAGTAGTATACTAGCGGGAGCCTTTAATGAGCAGTTCTTC. Residues: CASSILAGAFNEQFF.